The 20 T cell receptor beta chains listed next were all sequenced from one sample in a study of blood T cell repertoires in COVID-19. The protocol was immunoSEQ multiplex PCR, while the TCRdb copy is restricted to in-frame clones and leaves out a portion. There are approximately 70,000 clones in the sample; approximately 90% occur only once, and 4.5% to 5.5% lies in the top ten. The sample consisted of peripheral blood. All receptors come from a woman aged 55-70 years with active COVID-19.

V gene TRBV6-5 combines with J gene TRBJ2-3; D possibly corresponds to TRBD1 (6 bases). Trimming stripped 10 bases from V and 2 bases from J, with 13 bases between. Germline V gene sequence: CDR1 MNHEY, CDR2 SVGAGI. The CDR3 is 13 amino acids. The CDR3 DNA follows: TGTGCCATACCCCGGGACAACACAGATACGCAGTATTTT. Protein product: CAIPRDNTDTQYF.

The genes are TRBV2 and TRBJ1-5; D is possibly TRBD1 (5 bases). From germline, CDR1 is SNHLY and CDR2 FYNNEI. The V gene lost 4 bases and the J gene lost 4 bases, with 14 bases spanning the gap. The CDR3 runs 15 residues. The CDR3 spells CASSGLTDWNQPQHF. The DNA of the CDR3 is TGTGCCAGCAGTGGTTTGACAGATTGGAATCAGCCCCAGCATTTT.

CDR3 nucleotides: TGTGCCTGGAGTATCGCGCGGGGGACTGAAGCTTTCTTT. Protein: CAWSIARGTEAFF. The chain carries TRBV30 and TRBJ1-1, with D possibly being TRBD1 (5 bases). CDR1 is GTSNPN and CDR2 is SVGIG in the germline V gene (reference sequence). Trimming shortened V by 2 bases and J by 5 bases, and 12 bases separated the two germline ends. The CDR3 loop spans 13 amino acids.

This clone was picked up a small number of times. The chain joins TRBV5-1 to TRBJ1-1; D not resolved. Germline CDR1 reads SGHRS; CDR2 reads YFSETQ. This CDR3 contains 14 residues. Trimming took off 5 bases at V and 0 bases at J, with 11 bases between the two ends. CDR3 protein: CASSSGLMNTEAFF. In DNA form, the CDR3 reads TGCGCCAGCAGTTCCGGACTCATGAACACTGAAGCTTTCTTT.

CDR3 sequence (DNA): TGCGCCAGCAGCTTGAAAAGGACAGGGCAAGAGACCCAGTACTTC. Its protein product is CASSLKRTGQETQYF. The chain couples TRBV5-1 to TRBJ2-5; TRBD1 matches at 8 bases. The CDR3 consists of 15 residues. V shed 1 base and J 2 bases; nucleotides not matched to a gene: 4. Germline lookup yields CDR1 SGHRS and CDR2 YFSETQ.

J is TRBJ2-3 and V is TRBV12-3 or TRBV12-4; D possibly corresponds to TRBD2 (5 bases). V lost 7 bases to trimming and J lost 5 bases, with 7 bases between them. This CDR3 contains 11 residues. The CDR3 DNA sequence: TGTGCCAGCACTCGGGGAGATACGCAGTATTTT. This gives the protein CASTRGDTQYF.

This clone has at least ten counts. The CDR3 spells CATSSGRASYEQYF. The CDR3 DNA follows: TGTGCCACCAGCAGTGGCAGGGCCTCCTACGAGCAGTACTTC. This rearrangement joins TRBV15 to TRBJ2-7; D is possibly TRBD1 (5 bases). CDR3 length equals 14 residues. V was clipped by 3 bases and J by 0 bases, with 9 bases between them. CDR1 and CDR2 from the germline V gene are LNHNV and YYDKDF (reference sequence).

V and J are TRBV14 and TRBJ2-5, with a possible D match to TRBD2 (5 bases). The germline V gene encodes CDR1 SGHDN and CDR2 FVKESK. V lost 4 bases, J lost 1 base, and 7 bases lay in between. This CDR3 has 13 amino acids. CDR3 in DNA: TGTGCCAGCAGCCCCCGGGGCCAAGAGACCCAGTACTTC. It translates to CASSPRGQETQYF.

The chain has TRBV11-2 and TRBJ2-3; D is perhaps TRBD1 (5 bases). The germline V gene has CDR1 SGHAT and CDR2 FQNNGV. The CDR3 covers 15 residues. V was trimmed by 1 base and J by 0 bases, leaving 8 bases between them. The CDR3 spells CASSLARASTDTQYF. As DNA, the CDR3 is TGTGCCAGCAGCTTAGCCAGGGCGAGCACAGATACGCAGTATTTT.

The chain is built from TRBV6-5 and TRBJ2-5, with 7 nucleotides matching TRBD2. The junction had 6 bases not matched to a gene; V was cut back by 0 bases and J by 5 bases. CDR3 length equals 15 residues. CDR1 is MNHEY and CDR2 is SVGAGI in the germline V gene. DNA of the CDR3: TGTGCCAGCAGTTACTCCGGGCGTAGCGGGGAGACCCAGTACTTC. This sequence encodes CASSYSGRSGETQYF.

The chain is built from TRBV5-1 and TRBJ2-5, with 10 bases aligning to TRBD2. Germline V lookup: CDR1 SGHRS, CDR2 YFSETQ. There are 16 residues in the CDR3. Trimming at V came to 4 bases and at J to 1 base, leaving 7 bases not matched to a gene. The CDR3 is CASSRGLAAIQETQYF. The CDR3 region has the DNA TGCGCCAGCAGCCGAGGACTAGCGGCAATCCAAGAGACCCAGTACTTC.

The rearrangement uses TRBV28 and TRBJ1-2, with TRBD1 matching 7 bases. Trimming at V came to 11 bases and at J to 8 bases, leaving 17 bases not matched to a gene. This CDR3 comprises 14 residues. The germline gives CDR1 MDHEN, CDR2 SYDVKM. The CDR3 region has the DNA TGTGCCGGACGGGCAGGGGGACCCAATGACGGCTACACCTTC. It is translated as CAGRAGGPNDGYTF.

The V and J genes are TRBV10-3 and TRBJ1-5; 7 nucleotides align to TRBD1. The germline CDR1 and CDR2 sequences are ENHRY and SYGVKD. V lost 6 bases and J lost 1; bases outside the gene matches: 3. The CDR3 consists of 14 residues. The CDR3 loop reads CAIRQQGSNQPQHF. CDR3 in DNA: TGTGCCATCAGACAACAGGGGAGCAATCAGCCCCAGCATTTT.

The rearrangement links TRBV5-1 to TRBJ1-2; the D gene is possibly TRBD1 (5 bases). CDR1 is SGHRS and CDR2 is YFSETQ in the germline V gene. V was shortened by 0 bases and J by 6 bases, with 9 bases between the two germline ends. The length of the CDR3 is 13 residues. The CDR3 here is CASSLGRADGYTF. The CDR3 DNA sequence: TGCGCCAGCAGCTTGGGCAGGGCAGATGGCTACACCTTC. Using reference TRBV5-1 and TRBJ1-2 for the parts outside the CDR3, the full variable domain is KAGVTQTPRYLIKTRGQQVTLSCSPISGHRSVSWYQQTPGQGLQFLFEYFSETQRNKGNFPGRFSGRQFSNSRSEMNVSTLELGDSALYLCASSLGRADGYTFGSGTRLTVV.

The rearrangement joins TRBV5-6 to TRBJ1-1; D unresolved. The CDR3 spans 13 residues. The V end lost 2 bases, the J end lost 1 base, and 6 bases lay between the germline ends. Per germline, CDR1 SGHDT and CDR2 YYEEEE. This chain's CDR3 is CASSFGGNTEAFF. CDR3 DNA sequence: TGTGCCAGCAGCTTTGGAGGGAACACTGAAGCTTTCTTT.

The chain recombines TRBV5-5 with TRBJ1-2, with no clear D. V lost 4 bases and J 0 bases, leaving 10 bases between the germline ends. Per the germline V gene, CDR1 is SGHKS and CDR2 is YYEKEE (reference sequence). The CDR3 length is 14 residues. Here the CDR3 DNA reads TGTGCCAGCAGCCCGTGGCAGGCTAACTATGGCTACACCTTC. Protein: CASSPWQANYGYTF.

The genes are TRBV11-2 and TRBJ2-1, with TRBD1 as a possible D gene (5 bases). The V end lost 3 bases, the J end lost 5 bases, and 8 bases lay between the germline ends. Per germline, CDR1 SGHAT and CDR2 FQNNGV. The CDR3 covers 13 residues. CDR3 DNA sequence: TGTGCCAGCAGCTTGGGGCGGAACAATGAGCAGTTCTTC. It yields the protein CASSLGRNNEQFF.

The sample holds a few counts of this clone. The genes are TRBV30 and TRBJ2-2; tentatively, D is TRBD1 (5 bases). The germline V and J ends were trimmed by 2 bases and 0 bases, with 10 bases remaining between them. From germline, CDR1 is GTSNPN and CDR2 SVGIG (reference sequence). There are 15 residues in the CDR3. CDR3 region: CAWSSDSANTGELFF. As DNA, the CDR3 is TGTGCCTGGAGTTCTGACAGCGCGAACACCGGGGAGCTGTTTTTT.

The chain couples TRBV28 to TRBJ1-3; TRBD1 agrees at 10 bases. CDR1 and CDR2 (germline): MDHEN, SYDVKM. The CDR3 covers 15 residues. Trimming at V came to 4 bases and at J to 9 bases, leaving 9 bases not matched to a gene. The CDR3 nucleotides read TGTGCCAGCAGTTCGCCGACAGGGGGCGGGAGCACCATATATTTT. It codes for CASSSPTGGGSTIYF.

This chain connects TRBV9 to TRBJ2-1, with TRBD2 matching 11 bases. Germline assignment: CDR1 SGDLS and CDR2 YYNGEE. The V and J ends lost 0 bases and 8 bases, in that order; junction bases with no gene match: 10. The CDR3 has 17 amino acids. This CDR3 is CASSVGSGRGNWDEQFF. For the CDR3, the DNA is TGTGCCAGCAGCGTAGGTAGCGGGAGGGGTAATTGGGATGAGCAGTTCTTC.